This is a list of T cell receptor beta chains from one sample in a study of blood T cell repertoires in COVID-19. Method: immunoSEQ multiplex PCR; TCRdb's copy keeps in-frame clones and lacks some. The sample holds under 90,000 clones, 70% to 80% seen once. Sequenced sample: peripheral blood. The origin of the receptors is a human donor in a cohort sampled during active COVID-19. Each CDR3 is given with its conserved first and last residue. The D gene is left open where the match is weak. Size is omitted from some rows. Given values are once, few, many or a class for expanded clones.

j_call: TRBJ2-7; cdr3_length: 16; v_call: TRBV3-1/TRBV3-2; clone_size: NA; d_call: TRBD1; cdr3_nt: TGTGCCACCAGCCAAACACGACAGGGGGGAAATTACGAGCAGTACTTC; cdr3_aa: CATSQTRQGGNYEQYF
j_call: TRBJ2-7; cdr3_length: 15; v_call: TRBV30; clone_size: NA; d_call: TRBD1; cdr3_nt: TGTGCCTGGAGTGTAGGGGGACAGGGCTCCTACGAGCAGTACTTC; cdr3_aa: CAWSVGGQGSYEQYF
j_call: TRBJ1-5; cdr3_length: 15; v_call: TRBV28; clone_size: NA; d_call: NA; cdr3_nt: TGTGCCAGCAGTGTCCTCGGGAGCCCAAATCAGCCCCAGCATTTT; cdr3_aa: CASSVLGSPNQPQHF
j_call: TRBJ1-1; cdr3_length: 16; v_call: TRBV5-1; clone_size: NA; d_call: TRBD1; cdr3_nt: TGCGCCAGCAGTTGGGGCCCACAGGGGCCCCCCCCTGAAGCTTTCTTT; cdr3_aa: CASSWGPQGPPPEAFF
j_call: TRBJ2-3; cdr3_length: 16; v_call: TRBV6-5; clone_size: NA; d_call: TRBD2; cdr3_nt: TGTGCCAGCAGTTACTCGCCTAGCGGGGTCGCAGATACGCAGTATTTT; cdr3_aa: CASSYSPSGVADTQYF
j_call: TRBJ2-4; cdr3_length: 19; v_call: TRBV7-9; clone_size: few; d_call: TRBD1; cdr3_nt: TGTGCCAGCGCCTACCGGGACAGGGGCAACGACCTAGCCAAAAACATTCAGTACTTC; cdr3_aa: CASAYRDRGNDLAKNIQYF
j_call: TRBJ1-5; cdr3_length: 15; v_call: TRBV7-8; clone_size: NA; d_call: NA; cdr3_nt: TGTGCCAGCAGCCTCGTCTACAGGGGCAATCAGCCCCAGCATTTT; cdr3_aa: CASSLVYRGNQPQHF
j_call: TRBJ1-2; cdr3_length: 18; v_call: TRBV18; clone_size: NA; d_call: TRBD1; cdr3_nt: TGTGCCAGCTCACCATCGACGCTCCGAGGGGGCGGTAACTATGGCTACACCTTC; cdr3_aa: CASSPSTLRGGGNYGYTF
j_call: TRBJ2-1; cdr3_length: 15; v_call: TRBV24-1; clone_size: NA; d_call: TRBD2; cdr3_nt: TGTGCCACCAGTGATTACCTAGCGGGAGCGGCTGAGCAGTTCTTC; cdr3_aa: CATSDYLAGAAEQFF
j_call: TRBJ2-6; cdr3_length: 17; v_call: TRBV14; clone_size: few; d_call: TRBD1; cdr3_nt: TGTGCCAGCAGCCAACCGGGACAGGGGGCCGGGGCCAACGTCCTGACTTTC; cdr3_aa: CASSQPGQGAGANVLTF
j_call: TRBJ1-4; cdr3_length: 14; v_call: TRBV30; clone_size: NA; d_call: NA; cdr3_nt: TGTGCCTGGAGTCAGGGTGCAACTAATGAAAAACTGTTTTTT; cdr3_aa: CAWSQGATNEKLFF
j_call: TRBJ1-2; cdr3_length: 13; v_call: TRBV30; clone_size: NA; d_call: NA; cdr3_nt: TGTGCCTGGAGTGTCTCAGTTAACTATGGCTACACCTTC; cdr3_aa: CAWSVSVNYGYTF
j_call: TRBJ2-2; cdr3_length: 16; v_call: TRBV4-3; clone_size: NA; d_call: NA; cdr3_nt: TGCGCCAGCAGCCAAGATGTGGCGGGAAACACCGGGGAGCTGTTTTTT; cdr3_aa: CASSQDVAGNTGELFF
j_call: TRBJ1-1; cdr3_length: 14; v_call: TRBV6-5; clone_size: NA; d_call: TRBD1; cdr3_nt: TGTGCCAGCAGCGATATTAGGACAGGGGGATCAGCTTTCTTT; cdr3_aa: CASSDIRTGGSAFF
j_call: TRBJ1-2; cdr3_length: 14; v_call: TRBV7-6; clone_size: NA; d_call: NA; cdr3_nt: TGTGCCAGCAGCGAACAGGGAACTAACTATGGCTACACCTTC; cdr3_aa: CASSEQGTNYGYTF
j_call: TRBJ2-3; cdr3_length: 16; v_call: TRBV18; clone_size: NA; d_call: NA; cdr3_nt: TGTGCCAGCTCACCCTACCACAACGGGCGGGAAGATACGCAGTATTTT; cdr3_aa: CASSPYHNGREDTQYF
j_call: TRBJ1-2; cdr3_length: 15; v_call: TRBV7-9; clone_size: NA; d_call: NA; cdr3_nt: TGTGCCAGCAGCTTGGGGGGATCTCGGAACTATGGCTACACCTTC; cdr3_aa: CASSLGGSRNYGYTF
j_call: TRBJ2-2; cdr3_length: 13; v_call: TRBV24-1; clone_size: once; d_call: NA; cdr3_nt: TGTGCCACCAGTGCCCCCTACACCGGGGAGCTGTTTTTT; cdr3_aa: CATSAPYTGELFF
j_call: TRBJ2-3; cdr3_length: 13; v_call: TRBV18; clone_size: NA; d_call: NA; cdr3_nt: TGTGCCAGCTCACCTGGGAGACGAGATACGCAGTATTTT; cdr3_aa: CASSPGRRDTQYF
j_call: TRBJ1-2; cdr3_length: 15; v_call: TRBV4-1; clone_size: NA; d_call: TRBD1; cdr3_nt: TGCGCCAGCAGAGAGAAACAGGGGGCTCACTATGGCTACACCTTC; cdr3_aa: CASREKQGAHYGYTF
j_call: TRBJ1-1; cdr3_length: 14; v_call: TRBV6-2/TRBV6-3; clone_size: NA; d_call: TRBD1; cdr3_nt: TGTGCCAGCAGCCCCGGACAGGTTGGGACTGAAGCTTTCTTT; cdr3_aa: CASSPGQVGTEAFF
j_call: TRBJ2-4; cdr3_length: 16; v_call: TRBV28; clone_size: few; d_call: TRBD2; cdr3_nt: TGTGCCAGCAGTTTAGCGGGAGGGGAGCGGGAAAACATTCAGTACTTC; cdr3_aa: CASSLAGGERENIQYF
j_call: TRBJ1-1; cdr3_length: 16; v_call: TRBV6-2/TRBV6-3; clone_size: NA; d_call: NA; cdr3_nt: TGTGCCAGCAGTCAAAAATTCGGGATAATTCGGACTGAAGCTTTCTTT; cdr3_aa: CASSQKFGIIRTEAFF
j_call: TRBJ1-2; cdr3_length: 13; v_call: TRBV5-1; clone_size: NA; d_call: TRBD1; cdr3_nt: TGCGCCAGCAGCTTGGGGGACAGCTATGGCTACACCTTC; cdr3_aa: CASSLGDSYGYTF
j_call: TRBJ2-5; cdr3_length: 16; v_call: TRBV2; clone_size: NA; d_call: NA; cdr3_nt: TGTGCCAGCAGCGCAACCTACAGGGTCGGAGGAGAGACCCAGTACTTC; cdr3_aa: CASSATYRVGGETQYF
j_call: TRBJ1-2; cdr3_length: 15; v_call: TRBV28; clone_size: NA; d_call: TRBD1; cdr3_nt: TGTGCCAGCAGTATCGGGGGACAGGGTTCCTATGGCTACACCTTC; cdr3_aa: CASSIGGQGSYGYTF
j_call: TRBJ1-4; cdr3_length: 14; v_call: TRBV5-1; clone_size: NA; d_call: TRBD1; cdr3_nt: TGCGCCAGCAGCCCAGGGGGCGGTAATGAAAAACTGTTTTTT; cdr3_aa: CASSPGGGNEKLFF
j_call: TRBJ2-1; cdr3_length: 16; v_call: TRBV4-2; clone_size: NA; d_call: NA; cdr3_nt: TGTGCCAGCAGCCAAGAACTCCAAAGCTCCTACAATGAGCAGTTCTTC; cdr3_aa: CASSQELQSSYNEQFF
j_call: TRBJ2-3; cdr3_length: 11; v_call: TRBV29-1; clone_size: NA; d_call: NA; cdr3_nt: TGCAGCGTTGTAAGTAGAGATACGCAGTATTTT; cdr3_aa: CSVVSRDTQYF
j_call: TRBJ1-2; cdr3_length: 14; v_call: TRBV5-6; clone_size: NA; d_call: TRBD1; cdr3_nt: TGTGCCAGCAGCCGTGACAGGGGACTCTATGGCTACACCTTC; cdr3_aa: CASSRDRGLYGYTF
j_call: TRBJ1-2; cdr3_length: 14; v_call: TRBV7-2; clone_size: few; d_call: NA; cdr3_nt: TGTGCCAGCAGCTTGATACAGGGTACCTATGGCTACACCTTC; cdr3_aa: CASSLIQGTYGYTF
j_call: TRBJ1-1; cdr3_length: 11; v_call: TRBV10-3; clone_size: NA; d_call: NA; cdr3_nt: TGTGCCATCAGTGAACTTACTGAAGCTTTCTTT; cdr3_aa: CAISELTEAFF
j_call: TRBJ1-4; cdr3_length: 13; v_call: TRBV27; clone_size: NA; d_call: NA; cdr3_nt: TGTGCCAGCAGTCCACCCGAGGGCGGGAAACTGTTTTTT; cdr3_aa: CASSPPEGGKLFF
j_call: TRBJ2-5; cdr3_length: 15; v_call: TRBV25-1; clone_size: few; d_call: NA; cdr3_nt: TGTGCCAGCAGTGAAGGTAGCGGAGTTCGGGAGACCCAGTACTTC; cdr3_aa: CASSEGSGVRETQYF
j_call: TRBJ2-2; cdr3_length: 11; v_call: TRBV7-2; clone_size: once; d_call: NA; cdr3_nt: TGTGCCAGCAGCTCCTTTGGGGAGCTGTTTTTT; cdr3_aa: CASSSFGELFF
j_call: TRBJ2-1; cdr3_length: 15; v_call: TRBV7-2; clone_size: NA; d_call: TRBD2; cdr3_nt: TGTGCCAGCAGAAGACTAGCGGGGCTCTACAATGAGCAGTTCTTC; cdr3_aa: CASRRLAGLYNEQFF
j_call: TRBJ1-4; cdr3_length: 15; v_call: TRBV4-1; clone_size: NA; d_call: TRBD1; cdr3_nt: TGCGCCAGCAGCCAGGCTGACAGGGCTAGTGAAAAACTGTTTTTT; cdr3_aa: CASSQADRASEKLFF
j_call: TRBJ2-2; cdr3_length: 13; v_call: TRBV5-1; clone_size: NA; d_call: NA; cdr3_nt: TGCGCCAGCAGCAACAGTGTCACCGGGGAGCTGTTTTTT; cdr3_aa: CASSNSVTGELFF
j_call: TRBJ2-5; cdr3_length: 14; v_call: TRBV7-2; clone_size: NA; d_call: NA; cdr3_nt: TGTGCCAGCAGCTTAGGGAGCCAATGGGAGACCCAGTACTTC; cdr3_aa: CASSLGSQWETQYF
j_call: TRBJ1-1; cdr3_length: 14; v_call: TRBV5-1; clone_size: once; d_call: TRBD1; cdr3_nt: TGCGCCAGCAGCTCCCAGGGACAGAGGACTGAAGCTTTCTTT; cdr3_aa: CASSSQGQRTEAFF
j_call: TRBJ1-5; cdr3_length: 16; v_call: TRBV2; clone_size: NA; d_call: NA; cdr3_nt: TGTGCCACCCAGAGGAGGGGGGGCGAGGGCAATCAGCCCCAGCATTTT; cdr3_aa: CATQRRGGEGNQPQHF
j_call: TRBJ2-5; cdr3_length: 14; v_call: TRBV7-6; clone_size: NA; d_call: TRBD1; cdr3_nt: TGTGCCAGCAGCGAACAGGGGGTGATGGAGACCCAGTACTTC; cdr3_aa: CASSEQGVMETQYF
j_call: TRBJ2-1; cdr3_length: 15; v_call: TRBV5-1; clone_size: NA; d_call: NA; cdr3_nt: TGCGCCAGCAGCCCGGTAGCACGAACTTACAATGAGCAGTTCTTC; cdr3_aa: CASSPVARTYNEQFF